This TCR beta chain is drawn from a study of CD8+CD57+ T cells in acquired aplastic anemia. Study summary: The study obtained an average of roughly 3 ug of DNA from sorted CD4+ and CD8+ cells. Study-wide findings and caveats: Patients and healthy controls showed no significant CD8+ Simpson's diversity difference.

The CDR3 is made up of 13 amino acids. Looked up from germline, CDR1 is MNHNS and CDR2 is SASEGT. As for this clonotype: Antigen specificity is unknown. Compared with germline, one end of the junction differs, possibly owing to a read error.

The authors sequenced patients whose flow cytometry had shown CD8+CD57+ cell expansion. There were no patients without severe acquired aplastic anemia. The TCR beta profiling, which covered VDJ combination and CDR3 sequence, was carried out using genomic DNA as the template. TCRdb called the reads again in MiXCR, with one record for every CDR3 protein. Altogether around 430,000 distinct CDR3 sequences are present, around 30% being singletons, with the ten largest covering less than 1%. Sequencing was carried out using sorted CD4+, CD8+, or CD8+CD57+ T cells (not recorded which) from PBMCs. This sequence originates from a human donor with aplastic anemia. The chain links TRBV6-1 to TRBJ1-6; D gene uncertain. The CDR3 DNA follows: TGTGCCAGCAGTGCTGGGTGGAATTCACCCCTCCGCTTT. It specifies CASSAGWNSPLRF.